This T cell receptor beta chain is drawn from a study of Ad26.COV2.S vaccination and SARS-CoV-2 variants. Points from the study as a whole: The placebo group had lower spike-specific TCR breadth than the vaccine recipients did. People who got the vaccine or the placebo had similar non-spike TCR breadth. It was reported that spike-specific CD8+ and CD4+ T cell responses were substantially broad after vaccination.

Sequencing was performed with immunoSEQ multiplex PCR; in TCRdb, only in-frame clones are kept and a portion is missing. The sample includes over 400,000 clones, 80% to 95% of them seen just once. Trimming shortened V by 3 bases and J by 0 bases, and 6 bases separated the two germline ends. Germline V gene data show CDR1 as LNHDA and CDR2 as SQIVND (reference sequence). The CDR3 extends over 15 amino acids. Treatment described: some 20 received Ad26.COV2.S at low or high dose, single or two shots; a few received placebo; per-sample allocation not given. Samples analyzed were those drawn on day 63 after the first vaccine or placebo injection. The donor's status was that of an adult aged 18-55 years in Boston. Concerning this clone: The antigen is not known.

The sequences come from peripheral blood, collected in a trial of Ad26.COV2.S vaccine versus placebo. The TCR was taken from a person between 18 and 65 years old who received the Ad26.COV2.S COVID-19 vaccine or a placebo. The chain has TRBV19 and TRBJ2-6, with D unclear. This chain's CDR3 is CASSIKGSGANVLTF. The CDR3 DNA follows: TGTGCCAGTAGTATTAAGGGCTCTGGGGCCAACGTCCTGACTTTC.